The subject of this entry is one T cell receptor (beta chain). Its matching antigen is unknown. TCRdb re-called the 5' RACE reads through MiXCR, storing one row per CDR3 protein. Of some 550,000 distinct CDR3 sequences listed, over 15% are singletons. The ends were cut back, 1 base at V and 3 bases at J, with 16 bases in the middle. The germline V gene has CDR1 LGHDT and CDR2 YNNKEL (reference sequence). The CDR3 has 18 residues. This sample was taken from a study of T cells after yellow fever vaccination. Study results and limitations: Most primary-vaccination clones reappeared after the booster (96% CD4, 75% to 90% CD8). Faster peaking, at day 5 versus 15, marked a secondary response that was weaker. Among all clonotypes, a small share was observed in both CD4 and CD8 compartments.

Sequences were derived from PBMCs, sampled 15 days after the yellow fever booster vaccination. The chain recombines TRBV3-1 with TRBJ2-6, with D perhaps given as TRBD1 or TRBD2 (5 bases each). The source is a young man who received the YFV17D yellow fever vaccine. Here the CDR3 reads CASSQAGSRIGGANVLTF. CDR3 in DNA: TGTGCCAGCAGCCAAGCAGGGAGCCGGATTGGTGGGGCCAACGTCCTGACTTTC.